A single sample gave rise to the 9 T cell receptor beta chains below, sequenced in a study of T cell responses to AZD1222 COVID-19 vaccine. Clones were read by immunoSEQ multiplex PCR, and TCRdb kept only the in-frame ones, dropping some. Of roughly 120,000 clones listed, 92% were seen once; the top ten hold under 10%. The sample in question was peripheral blood, obtained on day 0 of AZD1222 vaccination. The receptors shown here come from an adult in good health.

The chain recombines TRBV2 with TRBJ1-1, with D perhaps TRBD1 (5 bases). V lost 6 bases, J lost 1 base, and 9 bases lay in between. This CDR3 has 13 amino acids. In germline, CDR1 is SNHLY, CDR2 FYNNEI. CDR3 DNA sequence: TGTGCCAGCAGGGCCGGGGGGAACACTGAAGCTTTCTTT. Amino acid sequence: CASRAGGNTEAFF.

There are a few counts of this clone. The rearrangement uses TRBV5-4 and TRBJ2-5, with TRBD1 matching over 8 bases. CDR1 and CDR2 from the germline V gene are SGHNT and YYREEE (reference sequence). The CDR3 has 17 residues. The ends lost 0 bases at V and 2 bases at J; junction bases unmatched: 9. The CDR3 reads CASSLGGQGGGQETQYF. CDR3 nucleotides: TGTGCCAGCAGCTTGGGTGGACAGGGAGGAGGGCAAGAGACCCAGTACTTC.

V usage is TRBV7-6 and J usage is TRBJ2-2; D is ambiguous. Germline assignment: CDR1 SGHVS and CDR2 FNYEAQ. The V end was cut by 0 bases, the J end by 4 bases, with 15 bases between. This CDR3 has 17 residues. In nucleotides, the CDR3 is TGTGCCAGCAGCTTAGCGGGGTCAGATAGTCCCACCGGGGAGCTGTTTTTT. Its translation is CASSLAGSDSPTGELFF. Full variable domain (rest looked up from reference TRBV7-6 and TRBJ2-2): GAGVSQSPRYKVTKRGQDVALRCDPISGHVSLYWYRQALGQGPEFLTYFNYEAQQDKSGLPNDRFSAERPEGSISTLTIQRTEQRDSAMYRCASSLAGSDSPTGELFFGEGSRLTVL.

This sequence joins TRBV5-5 and TRBJ2-1; 12 bases are shared with TRBD1. The junction had 7 bases not matched to a gene; V was cut back by 0 bases and J by 9 bases. The CDR3 is 16 residues long. Germline CDR1 is SGHKS and CDR2 is YYEKEE (reference sequence). CDR3 coding DNA: TGTGCCAGCAGCTTGGCATTGGGACAGGGGGCCCGTGAGCAGTTCTTC. The encoded protein is CASSLALGQGAREQFF.

This chain uses TRBV7-8 with TRBJ2-3; 10 bases line up with TRBD1. J was trimmed by 3 bases and V by 3 bases; bases with no gene match: 15. Germline lookup yields CDR1 SGHVS and CDR2 FQNEAQ. CDR3 length: 19 residues. CDR3 residues: CASSLPNRDRGEVTDTQYF. The CDR3 bases are TGTGCCAGCAGCTTGCCTAACAGGGACAGGGGAGAGGTGACAGATACGCAGTATTTT.

This chain links TRBV19 with TRBJ1-1, with a tentative D call TRBD1 (6 bases). Between the trimmed V and J ends, which lost 3 bases and 2 bases, there was a span of 13 bases. The CDR3 is made up of 15 amino acids. In germline, CDR1 is LNHDA, CDR2 SQIVND (reference sequence). The CDR3 DNA reads as TGTGCCAGTAGTATTAAGGGGGTGATAAACACTGAAGCTTTCTTT. It translates to CASSIKGVINTEAFF.

The rearrangement links TRBV12-2 to TRBJ1-5; TRBD1, the D gene given by the table, was not confirmed from the DNA. TRBV12-2 is shown as a pseudogene. The CDR3 runs 17 residues. CDR3 residues: CASRLAPGDRGFQPQHF. In DNA, the CDR3 is TGTGCAAGTCGCTTAGCCCCCGGCGACAGGGGATTCCAGCCCCAGCATTTT.

V gene TRBV3-1 (or the pseudogene TRBV3-2) combines with J gene TRBJ2-2; 9 positions match TRBD1. Germline CDR1 is LGHDT and CDR2 is YNNKEL (reference sequence). This CDR3 spans 15 amino acids. Trimming cost V 7 bases and J 1 base; bases outside gene matches: 4. CDR3 sequence: CASTPGQGNTGELFF. The CDR3, as DNA: TGTGCCAGCACGCCGGGACAGGGGAACACCGGGGAGCTGTTTTTT.

The V gene is TRBV30, the J gene TRBJ1-6, with a possible D match to TRBD1 (5 bases). Trimming removed 4 bases from V and 5 bases from J, with 12 bases in between. CDR3 length: 14 amino acids. CDR1 is GTSNPN, CDR2 SVGIG, per germline (reference sequence). CDR3 residues: CAWIRAGNNSPLHF. The CDR3 DNA reads as TGTGCCTGGATCCGGGCAGGGAATAATTCACCCCTCCACTTT.